The sequence of this T cell receptor beta chain was determined in a study of T-cell reconstitution after alpha-beta-depleted transplantation in children. Overall study findings and caveats: Counts and diversity of T cells one year after transplant came mostly from newly produced T cells. About two months after transplant, alpha-beta T cells reportedly came from several hundred expanded graft clones. At day 60, the high TCRbeta diversity found in some patients originated from recipient T cells and thymic progenitors that had survived.

Preparation of the TCRbeta library involved a method that used unique molecular identifiers. Each CDR3 protein is one row after TCRdb ran MiXCR on the PCR reads. This table holds about 200,000 distinct CDR3 sequences, 8.4% found once. The CDR3 spans 13 residues. Trimming at V came to 6 bases and at J to 7 bases, leaving 5 bases not matched to a gene. This clonotype was seen many times. Its antigen remains unidentified. Material: PBMCs, mostly from graft donor cells, obtained 360 days after TCRalphabeta/CD19-depleted stem cell transplant. The chain carries TRBV12-3 or TRBV12-4 and TRBJ1-5, with 8 bases matching TRBD1. The sequence was collected from a male patient between 2 and 10 years old who had a stem cell transplant for acute myeloid leukemia, so the T cells may come from the graft donor. The CDR3 nucleotides are TGTGCCAGCAGCGGACAGGGCGGACAGCCCCAGCATTTT. It encodes CASSGQGGQPQHF.